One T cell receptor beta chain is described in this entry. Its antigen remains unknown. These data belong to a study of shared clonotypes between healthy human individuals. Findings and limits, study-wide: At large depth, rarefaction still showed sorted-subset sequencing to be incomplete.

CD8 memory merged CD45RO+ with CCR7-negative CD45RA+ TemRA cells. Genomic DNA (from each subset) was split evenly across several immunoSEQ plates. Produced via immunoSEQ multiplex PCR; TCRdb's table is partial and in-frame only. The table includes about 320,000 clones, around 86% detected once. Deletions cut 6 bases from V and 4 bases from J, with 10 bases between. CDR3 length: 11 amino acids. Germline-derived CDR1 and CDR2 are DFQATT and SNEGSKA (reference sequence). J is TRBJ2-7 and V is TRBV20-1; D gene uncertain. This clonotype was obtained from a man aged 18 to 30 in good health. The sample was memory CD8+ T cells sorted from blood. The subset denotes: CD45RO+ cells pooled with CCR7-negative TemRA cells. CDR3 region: CSAGVEYEQYF. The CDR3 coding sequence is TGCAGTGCAGGCGTGGAGTACGAGCAGTACTTC.